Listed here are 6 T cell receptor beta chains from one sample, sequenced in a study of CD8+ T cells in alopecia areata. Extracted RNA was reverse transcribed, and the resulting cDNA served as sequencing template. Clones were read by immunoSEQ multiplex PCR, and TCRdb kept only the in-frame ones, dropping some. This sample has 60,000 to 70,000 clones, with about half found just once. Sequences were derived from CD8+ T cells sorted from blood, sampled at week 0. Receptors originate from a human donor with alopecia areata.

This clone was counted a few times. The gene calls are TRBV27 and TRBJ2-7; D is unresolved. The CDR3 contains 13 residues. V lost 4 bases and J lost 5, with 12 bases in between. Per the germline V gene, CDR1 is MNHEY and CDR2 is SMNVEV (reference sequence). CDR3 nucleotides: TGTGCCAGCAGTTACGATAATTCGGACGAGCAGTACTTC. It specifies CASSYDNSDEQYF.

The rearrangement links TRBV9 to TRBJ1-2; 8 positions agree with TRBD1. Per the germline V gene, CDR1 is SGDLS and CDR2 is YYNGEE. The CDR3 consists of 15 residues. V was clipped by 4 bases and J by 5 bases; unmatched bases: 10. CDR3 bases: TGTGCCAGCAGCCCGAGATGGACAGGGAATTATGGCTACACCTTC. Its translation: CASSPRWTGNYGYTF.

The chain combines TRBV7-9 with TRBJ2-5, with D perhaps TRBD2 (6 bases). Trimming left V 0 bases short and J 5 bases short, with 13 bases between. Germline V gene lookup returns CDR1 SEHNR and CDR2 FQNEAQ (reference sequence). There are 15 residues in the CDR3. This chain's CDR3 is CASSLAGGGGETQYF. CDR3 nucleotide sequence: TGTGCCAGCAGCTTAGCTGGGGGAGGCGGTGAGACCCAGTACTTC.

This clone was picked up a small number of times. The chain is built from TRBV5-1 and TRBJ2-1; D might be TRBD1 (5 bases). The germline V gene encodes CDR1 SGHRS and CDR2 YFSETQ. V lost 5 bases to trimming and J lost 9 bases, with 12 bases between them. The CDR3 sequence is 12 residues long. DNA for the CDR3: TGCGCCAGCAGTAAGACAGATCTTGAGCAGTTCTTC. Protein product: CASSKTDLEQFF.

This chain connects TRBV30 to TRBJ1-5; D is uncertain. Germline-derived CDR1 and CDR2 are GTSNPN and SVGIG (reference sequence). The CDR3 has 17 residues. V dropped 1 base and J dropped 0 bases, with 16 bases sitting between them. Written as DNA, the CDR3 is TGTGCCTGGAGTGCACCCCTGTTCGGGAATAGCAATCAGCCCCAGCATTTT. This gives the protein CAWSAPLFGNSNQPQHF.

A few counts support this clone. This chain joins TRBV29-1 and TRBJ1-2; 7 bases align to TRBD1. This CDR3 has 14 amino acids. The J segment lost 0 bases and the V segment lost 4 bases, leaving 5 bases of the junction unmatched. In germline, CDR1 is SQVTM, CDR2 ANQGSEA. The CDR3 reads CSVGGDSTNYGYTF. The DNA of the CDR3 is TGCAGCGTTGGGGGGGACAGTACTAACTATGGCTACACCTTC.